Described below is a single TCR beta chain sequence and its context. Its antigen remains unidentified. Trimming cost V 6 bases and J 6 bases; bases outside gene matches: 10. The germline V gene encodes CDR1 ENHRY and CDR2 SYGVKD. The CDR3 consists of 16 residues. Per the study methods: There were no quality scores in the junction-only immunoSEQ sequences, so filtering differed. This table comes from immunoSEQ multiplex PCR, and its TCRdb copy is limited to in-frame clones, with some not included. V and J calls and clone size come straight from that table; D and trimming were deduced from the DNA. The sample holds millions of clones; around 93% are singletons and the top ten take around 1.7%. This sample is drawn from a study of shared clonotypes between healthy human individuals. Turning to the study itself: Used for every donor were three CD4 naive, three CD4 memory, two CD8 naive and one CD8 memory plate. Notes on the study in general: The rarefaction results pointed to incomplete sorted-subset sequencing despite large depth.

The naive CD8 fraction comprised CD45RO-negative cells positively selected for CCR7 and excluded terminally differentiated effector memory CD45RA+ cells. This chain links TRBV10-3 with TRBJ2-1, with 11 nucleotides matching TRBD2. The sequence came from a man in his late teens or twenties in good health. Some clones in this sample may be carry-over from other donors' samples. Sequenced input: naive CD8+ T cells from PBMCs. This CDR3 reads CAISEHSGRASNEQFF. Written as DNA, the CDR3 is TGTGCCATCAGCGAGCATAGCGGGAGGGCCTCCAATGAGCAGTTCTTC.